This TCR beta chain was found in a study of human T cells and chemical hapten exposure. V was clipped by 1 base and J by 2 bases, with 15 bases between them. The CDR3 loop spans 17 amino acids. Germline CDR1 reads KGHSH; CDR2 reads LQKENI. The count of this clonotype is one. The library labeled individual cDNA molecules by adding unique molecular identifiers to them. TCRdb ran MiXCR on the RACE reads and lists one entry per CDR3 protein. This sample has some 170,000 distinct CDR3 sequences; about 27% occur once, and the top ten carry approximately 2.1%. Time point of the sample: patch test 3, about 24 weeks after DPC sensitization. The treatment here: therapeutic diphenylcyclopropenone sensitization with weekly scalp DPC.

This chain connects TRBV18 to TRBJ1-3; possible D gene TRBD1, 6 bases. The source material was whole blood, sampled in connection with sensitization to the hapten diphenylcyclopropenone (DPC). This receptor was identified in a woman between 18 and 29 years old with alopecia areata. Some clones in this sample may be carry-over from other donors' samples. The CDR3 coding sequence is TGTGCCAGCTCACCACAGATGCGGGACATAGCTGGAAACACCATATATTTT. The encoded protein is CASSPQMRDIAGNTIYF.